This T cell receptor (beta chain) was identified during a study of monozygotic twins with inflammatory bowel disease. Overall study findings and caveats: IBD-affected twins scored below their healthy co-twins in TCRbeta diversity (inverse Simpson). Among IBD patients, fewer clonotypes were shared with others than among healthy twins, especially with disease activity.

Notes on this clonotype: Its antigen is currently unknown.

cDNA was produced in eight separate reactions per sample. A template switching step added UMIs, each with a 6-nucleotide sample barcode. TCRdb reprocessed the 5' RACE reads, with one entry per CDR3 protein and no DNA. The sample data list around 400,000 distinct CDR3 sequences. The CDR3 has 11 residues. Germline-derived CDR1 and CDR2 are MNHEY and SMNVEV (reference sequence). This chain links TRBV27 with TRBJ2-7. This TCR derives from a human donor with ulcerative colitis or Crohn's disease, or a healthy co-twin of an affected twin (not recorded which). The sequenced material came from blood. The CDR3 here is CASSNSVGQYF.